A selection of T cell receptor beta chains follows, all from one sample in a study of neoadjuvant anti-PD-1 for oral cavity cancer. Profiling relied on immunoSEQ multiplex PCR, and the TCRdb table lists in-frame clones only, not all of them. The sample holds 73,000 or so clones; roughly 84% are singletons and the top ten take less than 4%. The sample in question was PBMCs, obtained after nivolumab (anti-PD-1) treatment. The receptors derive from a person between 40 and 85 years old with oral cavity squamous cell carcinoma. CDR3s include the opening cysteine and the closing phenylalanine or tryptophan.

J,V,CDR3
TRBJ2-1,TRBV11-2,CASSGGLEQFF
TRBJ2-2,TRBV4-2,CASSQVQLNTGELFF
TRBJ2-3,TRBV5-6,CASSLDDTQYF
TRBJ2-3,TRBV19,CASSSPLAGVEDTQYF
TRBJ2-1,TRBV19,CASSTPGTGLNEQFF
TRBJ2-1,TRBV7-2,CASSLVGIRSNEQFF
TRBJ2-3,TRBV5-4,CASSSTSGGQDTQYF
TRBJ2-3,TRBV10-1,CASTPDAGSNTQYF
TRBJ2-7,TRBV27,CASRTILFTNEQYF
TRBJ1-4,TRBV11-2,CASSPQGNEKLFF
TRBJ1-1,TRBV5-1,CASSQQDSGTEAFF
TRBJ1-4,TRBV9,CASSVDEGTGHEKLFF
TRBJ2-7,TRBV6-6,CASSQLLAGLYEQYF